This T cell receptor beta chain was recovered during a study of blood T cell repertoires in COVID-19. Study background: COVID-19 samples, acute and convalescent, were from the United States, Italy and Spain. Sample material is recorded as cDNA or gDNA derived from T cells, B-cell-depleted T cells, or PBMCs.

In the original workflow: Amplification of reference gene primers was used by the study to estimate nucleated cell counts. Assay: immunoSEQ multiplex PCR; the TCRdb copy retains only in-frame clones and omits some. From that table come the V and J calls and clone size; the DNA was used to work out D and trimming. In the table there are some 120,000 clones, roughly nine tenths of which are singletons. The trim removed 4 bases at V and 2 bases at J, leaving 7 bases unmatched. Germline V gene sequence: CDR1 SGHVS, CDR2 FNYEAQ. This CDR3 region has 16 residues. The specimen was peripheral blood. The chain is built from TRBV7-6 and TRBJ2-7; 11 nucleotides match TRBD2. This sequence originates from a man aged 65 to 79 with active or convalescent COVID-19. The CDR3 DNA reads as TGTGCCAGCAGCTCACGACTGACTAGCGGGACCTACGAGCAGTACTTC. Its translation is CASSSRLTSGTYEQYF.